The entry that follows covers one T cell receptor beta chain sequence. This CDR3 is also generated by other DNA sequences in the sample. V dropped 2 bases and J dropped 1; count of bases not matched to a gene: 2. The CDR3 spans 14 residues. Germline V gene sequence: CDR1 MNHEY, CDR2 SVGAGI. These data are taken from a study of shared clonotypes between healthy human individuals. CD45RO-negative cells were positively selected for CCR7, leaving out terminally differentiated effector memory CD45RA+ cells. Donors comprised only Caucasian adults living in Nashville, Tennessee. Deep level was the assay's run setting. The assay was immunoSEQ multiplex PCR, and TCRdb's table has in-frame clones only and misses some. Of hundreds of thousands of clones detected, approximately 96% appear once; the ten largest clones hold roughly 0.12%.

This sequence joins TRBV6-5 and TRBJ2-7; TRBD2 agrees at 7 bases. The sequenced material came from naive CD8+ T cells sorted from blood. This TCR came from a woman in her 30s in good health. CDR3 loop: CASSYGGGSYEQYF. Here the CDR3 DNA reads TGTGCCAGCAGTTACGGGGGGGGATCCTACGAGCAGTACTTC.